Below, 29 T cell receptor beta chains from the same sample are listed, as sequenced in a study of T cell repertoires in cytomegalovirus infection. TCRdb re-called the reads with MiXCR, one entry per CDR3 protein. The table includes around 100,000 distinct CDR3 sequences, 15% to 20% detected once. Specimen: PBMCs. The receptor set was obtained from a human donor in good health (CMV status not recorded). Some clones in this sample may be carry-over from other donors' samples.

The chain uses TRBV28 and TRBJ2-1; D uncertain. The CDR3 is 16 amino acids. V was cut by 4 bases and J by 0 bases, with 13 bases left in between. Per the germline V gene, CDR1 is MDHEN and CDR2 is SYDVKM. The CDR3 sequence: CASSSSRLRSYNEQFF. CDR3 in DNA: TGTGCCAGCAGTTCATCCCGACTGCGCTCCTACAATGAGCAGTTCTTC.

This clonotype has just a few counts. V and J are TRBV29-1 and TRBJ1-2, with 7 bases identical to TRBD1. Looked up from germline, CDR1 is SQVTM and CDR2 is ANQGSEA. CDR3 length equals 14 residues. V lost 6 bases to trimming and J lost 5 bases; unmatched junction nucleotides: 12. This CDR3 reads CSVKDRNEWYGYTF. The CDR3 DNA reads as TGCAGCGTGAAGGACAGGAATGAATGGTATGGCTACACCTTC. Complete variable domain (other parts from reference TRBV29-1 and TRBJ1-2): SAVISQKPSRDICQRGTSLTIQCQVDSQVTMMFWYRQQPGQSLTLIATANQGSEATYESGFVIDKFPISRPNLTFSTLTVSNMSPEDSSIYLCSVKDRNEWYGYTFGSGTRLTVV.

CDR3 sequence: CASSLETGVNNQPQHF. DNA of the CDR3: TGTGCCAGCAGCTTGGAGACAGGGGTGAACAATCAGCCCCAGCATTTT. The gene calls are TRBV7-2 and TRBJ1-5; 8 bases line up with TRBD1. The CDR3 runs 16 residues. V lost 3 bases, J lost 3 bases, and 7 bases stayed unmatched. Germline-derived CDR1 and CDR2 are SGHTA and FQGNSA.

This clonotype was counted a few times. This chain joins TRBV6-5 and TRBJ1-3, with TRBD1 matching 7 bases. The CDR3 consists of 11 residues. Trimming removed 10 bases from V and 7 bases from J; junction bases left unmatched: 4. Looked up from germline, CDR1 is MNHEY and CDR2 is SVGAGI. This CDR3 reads CATYRGNTIYF. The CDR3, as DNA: TGTGCCACCTACAGGGGTAACACCATATATTTT.

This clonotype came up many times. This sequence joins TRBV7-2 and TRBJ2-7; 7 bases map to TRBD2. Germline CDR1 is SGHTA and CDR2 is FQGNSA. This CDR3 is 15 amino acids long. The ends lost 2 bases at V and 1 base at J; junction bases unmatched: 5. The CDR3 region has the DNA TGTGCCAGCAGCTTAATGAGCGGGGAATCCTACGAGCAGTACTTC. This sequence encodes CASSLMSGESYEQYF.

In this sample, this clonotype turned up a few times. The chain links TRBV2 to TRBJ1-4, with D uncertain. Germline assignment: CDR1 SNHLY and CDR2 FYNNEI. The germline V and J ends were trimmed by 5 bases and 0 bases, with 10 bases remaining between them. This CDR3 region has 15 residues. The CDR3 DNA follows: TGTGCCAGCAGTATCGGCCAAACAACTAATGAAAAACTGTTTTTT. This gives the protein CASSIGQTTNEKLFF.

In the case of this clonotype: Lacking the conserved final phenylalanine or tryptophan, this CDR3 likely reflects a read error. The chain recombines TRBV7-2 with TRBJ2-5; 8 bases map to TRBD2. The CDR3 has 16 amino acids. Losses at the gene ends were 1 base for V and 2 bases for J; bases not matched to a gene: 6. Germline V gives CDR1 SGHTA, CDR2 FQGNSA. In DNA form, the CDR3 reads TGTGCCAGCAGCTTAGAGTTCGGGGGGGGGCAAGAGACCCAGTACCTC. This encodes CASSLEFGGGQETQYL.

CDR3 coding DNA: TGTGCCAGTAGTATCCAATCGGGGCGCGGTGAGACCCAGTACTTC. Amino acid sequence: CASSIQSGRGETQYF. The V gene is TRBV19, the J gene TRBJ2-5; D tentatively reads TRBD1 or TRBD2 (5 bases each). CDR3 size: 15 residues. The germline V gene has CDR1 LNHDA and CDR2 SQIVND (reference sequence). V was cut by 3 bases and J by 5 bases, with 16 bases left in between. Variable domain in full (rest from reference TRBV19 and TRBJ2-5): DGGITQSPKYLFRKEGQNVTLSCEQNLNHDAMYWYRQDPGQGLRLIYYSQIVNDFQKGDIAEGYSVSREKKESFPLTVTSAQKNPTAFYLCASSIQSGRGETQYFGPGTRLLVL.

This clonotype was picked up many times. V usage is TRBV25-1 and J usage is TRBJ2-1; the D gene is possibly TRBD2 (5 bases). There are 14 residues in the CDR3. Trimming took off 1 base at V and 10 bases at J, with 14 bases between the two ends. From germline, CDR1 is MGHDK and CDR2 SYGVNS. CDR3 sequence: CASSEWKGGGEQFF. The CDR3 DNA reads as TGTGCCAGCAGTGAATGGAAAGGAGGTGGAGAGCAGTTCTTC. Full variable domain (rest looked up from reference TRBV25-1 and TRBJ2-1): EADIYQTPRYLVIGTGKKITLECSQTMGHDKMYWYQQDPGMELHLIHYSYGVNSTEKGDLSSESTVSRIRTEHFPLTLESARPSHTSQYLCASSEWKGGGEQFFGPGTRLTVL.

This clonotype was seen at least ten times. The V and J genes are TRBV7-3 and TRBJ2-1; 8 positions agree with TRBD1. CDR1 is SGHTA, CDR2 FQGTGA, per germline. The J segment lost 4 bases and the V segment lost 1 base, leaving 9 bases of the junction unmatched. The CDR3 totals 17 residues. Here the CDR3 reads CASSLRVGTGLYNEQFF. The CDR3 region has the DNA TGTGCCAGCAGCTTAAGGGTTGGGACAGGCCTTTACAATGAGCAGTTCTTC.

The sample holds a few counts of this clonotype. CDR3 coding DNA: TGTGCCAGCGGGGACGACCCTCTTCTCGAGCAGTACTTC. Translation gives CASGDDPLLEQYF. The chain has TRBV11-2 and TRBJ2-7, with D perhaps assigned TRBD1 or TRBD2 (5 bases each). V lost 8 bases to trimming and J lost 6 bases, with 17 bases between them. The CDR3 totals 13 residues. Germline V CDR1 and CDR2: SGHAT, FQNNGV.

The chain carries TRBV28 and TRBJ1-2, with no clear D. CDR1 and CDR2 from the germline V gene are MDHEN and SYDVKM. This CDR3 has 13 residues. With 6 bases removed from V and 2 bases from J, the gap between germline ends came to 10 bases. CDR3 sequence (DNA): TGTGCCAGCAGGACGGACGGGAACTATGGCTACACCTTC. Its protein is CASRTDGNYGYTF.

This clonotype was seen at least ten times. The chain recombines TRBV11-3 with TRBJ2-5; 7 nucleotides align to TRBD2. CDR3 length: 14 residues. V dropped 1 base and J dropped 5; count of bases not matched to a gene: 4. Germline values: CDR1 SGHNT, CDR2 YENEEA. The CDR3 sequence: CASSLGASGETQYF. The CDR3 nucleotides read TGTGCCAGCAGCTTAGGGGCTAGCGGCGAGACCCAGTACTTC.

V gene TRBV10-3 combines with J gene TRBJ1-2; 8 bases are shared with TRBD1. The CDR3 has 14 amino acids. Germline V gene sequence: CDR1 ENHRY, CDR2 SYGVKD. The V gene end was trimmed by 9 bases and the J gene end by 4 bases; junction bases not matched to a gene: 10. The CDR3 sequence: CAMNTDRVGYGYTF. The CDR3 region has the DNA TGTGCCATGAACACGGACAGGGTTGGCTATGGCTACACCTTC.

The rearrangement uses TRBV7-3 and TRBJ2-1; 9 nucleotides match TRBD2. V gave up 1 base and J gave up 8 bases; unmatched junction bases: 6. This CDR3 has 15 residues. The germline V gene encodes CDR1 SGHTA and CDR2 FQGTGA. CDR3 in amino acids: CASSLRAGGPYEQFF. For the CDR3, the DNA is TGTGCCAGCAGCTTAAGGGCGGGGGGGCCCTATGAGCAGTTCTTC.

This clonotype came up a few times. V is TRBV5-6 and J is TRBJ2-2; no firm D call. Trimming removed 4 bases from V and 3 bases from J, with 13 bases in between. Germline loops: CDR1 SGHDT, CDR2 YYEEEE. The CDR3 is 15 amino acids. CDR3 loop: CASSRVVLDTGELFF. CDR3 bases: TGTGCCAGCAGCAGGGTTGTTCTCGACACCGGGGAGCTGTTTTTT.

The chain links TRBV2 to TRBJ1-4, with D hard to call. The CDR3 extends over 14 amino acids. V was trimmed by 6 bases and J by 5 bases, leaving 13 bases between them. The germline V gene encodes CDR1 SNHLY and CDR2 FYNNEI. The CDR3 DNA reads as TGTGCCAGCAGCCGTCCGAGGAGAAATGAAAAACTGTTTTTT. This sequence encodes CASSRPRRNEKLFF.

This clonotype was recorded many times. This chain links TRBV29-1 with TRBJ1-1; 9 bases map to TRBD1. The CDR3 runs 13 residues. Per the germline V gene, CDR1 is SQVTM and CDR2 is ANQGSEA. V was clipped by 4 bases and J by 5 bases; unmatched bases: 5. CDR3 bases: TGCAGCGTTGTCACAGGGGGCGGAACTGAAGCTTTCTTT. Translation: CSVVTGGGTEAFF.

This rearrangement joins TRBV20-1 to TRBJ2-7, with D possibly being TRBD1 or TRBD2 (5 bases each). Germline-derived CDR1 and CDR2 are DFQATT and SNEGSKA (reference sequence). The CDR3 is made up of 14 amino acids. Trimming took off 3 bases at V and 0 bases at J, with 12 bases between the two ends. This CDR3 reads CSASGGRNSYEQYF. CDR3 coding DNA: TGCAGTGCTAGTGGGGGACGGAACTCCTACGAGCAGTACTTC.

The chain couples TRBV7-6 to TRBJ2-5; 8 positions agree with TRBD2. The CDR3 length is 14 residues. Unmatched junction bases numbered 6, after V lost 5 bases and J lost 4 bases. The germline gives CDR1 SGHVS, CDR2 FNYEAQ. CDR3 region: CASSTRGGGETQYF. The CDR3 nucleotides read TGTGCCAGCAGCACACGGGGGGGGGGAGAGACCCAGTACTTC.

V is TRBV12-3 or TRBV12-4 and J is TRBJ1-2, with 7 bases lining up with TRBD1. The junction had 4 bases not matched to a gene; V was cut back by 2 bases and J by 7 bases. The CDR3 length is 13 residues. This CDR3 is CASSLSYRGGYTF. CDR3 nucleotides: TGTGCCAGCAGTTTATCTTACAGGGGTGGCTACACCTTC.

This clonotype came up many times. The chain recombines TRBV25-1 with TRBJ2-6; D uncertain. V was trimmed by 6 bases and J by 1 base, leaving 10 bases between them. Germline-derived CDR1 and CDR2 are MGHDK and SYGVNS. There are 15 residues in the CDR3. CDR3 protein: CASRAWVSGANVLTF. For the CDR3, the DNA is TGTGCCAGCAGGGCGTGGGTGTCTGGGGCCAACGTCCTGACTTTC.

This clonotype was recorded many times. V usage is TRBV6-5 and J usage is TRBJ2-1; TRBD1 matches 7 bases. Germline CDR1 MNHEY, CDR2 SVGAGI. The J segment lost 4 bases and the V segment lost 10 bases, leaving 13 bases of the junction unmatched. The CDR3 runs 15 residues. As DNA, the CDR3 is TGTGCCACCTCAGCCCCGGGACAGATATACAATGAGCAGTTCTTC. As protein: CATSAPGQIYNEQFF.

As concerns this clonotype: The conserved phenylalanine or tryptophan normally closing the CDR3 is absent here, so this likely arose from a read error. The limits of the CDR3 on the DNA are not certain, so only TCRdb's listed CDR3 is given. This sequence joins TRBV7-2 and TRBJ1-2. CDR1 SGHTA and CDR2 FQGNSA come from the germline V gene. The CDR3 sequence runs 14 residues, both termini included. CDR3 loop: CASSPSAANYGYNV.

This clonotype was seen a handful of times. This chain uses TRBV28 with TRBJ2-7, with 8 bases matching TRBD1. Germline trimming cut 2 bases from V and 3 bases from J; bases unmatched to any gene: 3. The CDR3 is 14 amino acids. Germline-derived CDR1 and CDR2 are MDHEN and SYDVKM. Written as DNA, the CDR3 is TGTGCCAGCAGTTTACAGGGGGCGGGCTACGAGCAGTACTTC. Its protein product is CASSLQGAGYEQYF. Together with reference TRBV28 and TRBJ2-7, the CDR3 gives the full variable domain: DVKVTQSSRYLVKRTGEKVFLECVQDMDHENMFWYRQDPGLGLRLIYFSYDVKMKEKGDIPEGYSVSREKKERFSLILESASTNQTSMYLCASSLQGAGYEQYFGPGTRLTVT.

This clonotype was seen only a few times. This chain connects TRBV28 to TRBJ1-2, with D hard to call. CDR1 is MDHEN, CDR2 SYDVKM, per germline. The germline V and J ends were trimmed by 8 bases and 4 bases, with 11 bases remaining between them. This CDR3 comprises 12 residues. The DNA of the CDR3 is TGTGCCAGCTCGGGGAGAGGCTATGGCTACACCTTC. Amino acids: CASSGRGYGYTF.

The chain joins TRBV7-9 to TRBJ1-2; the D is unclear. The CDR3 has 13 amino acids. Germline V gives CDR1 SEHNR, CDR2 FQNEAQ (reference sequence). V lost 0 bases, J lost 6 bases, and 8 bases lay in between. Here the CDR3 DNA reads TGTGCCAGCAGCTTAGCAGGGTCTCATGGCTACACCTTC. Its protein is CASSLAGSHGYTF. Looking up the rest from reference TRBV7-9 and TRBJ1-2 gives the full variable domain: DTGVSQNPRHKITKRGQNVTFRCDPISEHNRLYWYRQTLGQGPEFLTYFQNEAQLEKSRLLSDRFSAERPKGSFSTLEIQRTEQGDSAMYLCASSLAGSHGYTFGSGTRLTVV.

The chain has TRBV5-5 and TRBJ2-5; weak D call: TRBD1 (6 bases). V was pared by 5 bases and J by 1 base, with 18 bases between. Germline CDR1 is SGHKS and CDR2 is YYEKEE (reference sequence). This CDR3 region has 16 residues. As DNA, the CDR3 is TGTGCCAGCAGTTCGTCAGGGGTTATAGGCCAAGAGACCCAGTACTTC. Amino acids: CASSSSGVIGQETQYF.

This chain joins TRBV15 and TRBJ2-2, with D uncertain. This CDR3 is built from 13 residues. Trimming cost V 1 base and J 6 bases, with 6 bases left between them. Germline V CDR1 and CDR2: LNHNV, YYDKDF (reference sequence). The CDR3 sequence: CATSRVGAGELFF. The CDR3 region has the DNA TGTGCCACCAGCAGAGTTGGGGCCGGGGAGCTGTTTTTT.